Below are 20 T cell receptor beta chains sequenced from a single sample in a study of shared clonotypes between healthy human individuals. Profiling relied on immunoSEQ multiplex PCR, and the TCRdb table lists in-frame clones only, not all of them. The table records around 2.1 million clones, approximately 94% of them present only once. The source material was naive CD4+ T cells sorted from blood. Subset noted: CD45RA+ positively selected. The receptors originated from a man aged 18 to 30 in good health.

The chain couples TRBV7-4 to TRBJ2-5, with no clear D. The V end lost 5 bases, the J end lost 1 base, and 2 bases lay between the germline ends. CDR1 and CDR2 (germline): SGHVT, SQSDAQ. This CDR3 region has 11 residues. CDR3 loop: CASSAQETQYF. In nucleotides, the CDR3 is TGTGCCAGCAGCGCCCAAGAGACCCAGTACTTC.

In this sample, this clone turned up once. The chain is built from TRBV11-2 and TRBJ1-5; 9 bases are shared with TRBD1. CDR1 SGHAT and CDR2 FQNNGV come from the germline V gene. This CDR3 is built from 16 residues. The V segment lost 4 bases and the J segment 2 bases; nucleotides outside the gene matches: 6. The chain's CDR3 is CASSSGTGLGNQPQHF. The CDR3 nucleotides read TGTGCCAGCAGCTCCGGGACAGGGTTAGGCAATCAGCCCCAGCATTTT.

In DNA form, the CDR3 reads TGCGCCAGCAGTGAACAGGGCGGGACGCAGCCCCAGCATTTT. It is translated as CASSEQGGTQPQHF. V is TRBV10-2 and J is TRBJ1-5, with D possibly being TRBD1 (6 bases). The CDR3 has 14 amino acids. Germline CDR1 reads WSHSY; CDR2 reads SAAADI. V lost 3 bases, J lost 7 bases, and 13 bases lay in between.

The rearrangement joins TRBV28 to TRBJ1-6; 8 bases agree with TRBD1. V trimming: 2 bases; J trimming: 6 bases; junction bases outside the gene matches: 9. The CDR3 length is 17 residues. CDR1 and CDR2 (germline): MDHEN, SYDVKM. The CDR3: CASSLALGQGPNSPLHF. In DNA, the CDR3 is TGTGCCAGCAGTTTAGCCCTAGGACAGGGCCCTAATTCACCCCTCCACTTT.

This sequence joins TRBV19 and TRBJ2-3; 13 bases align to TRBD2. Germline values: CDR1 LNHDA, CDR2 SQIVND (reference sequence). J lost 5 bases, V lost 3 bases, and 5 bases had no gene match. This CDR3 is built from 16 residues. The CDR3 coding sequence is TGTGCCAGTAGTATCGGGACTAGCGGGAAAATAGATACGCAGTATTTT. Encoded protein: CASSIGTSGKIDTQYF. The variable domain in full, with the rest retrieved from reference TRBV19 and TRBJ2-3, is DGGITQSPKYLFRKEGQNVTLSCEQNLNHDAMYWYRQDPGQGLRLIYYSQIVNDFQKGDIAEGYSVSREKKESFPLTVTSAQKNPTAFYLCASSIGTSGKIDTQYFGPGTRLTVL.

On this clone: Additional DNA sequences in this sample encode the identical CDR3. The genes are TRBV5-1 and TRBJ2-7; TRBD1 aligns across 8 bases. V shed 3 bases and J 3 bases; nucleotides not matched to a gene: 2. Germline V CDR1 and CDR2: SGHRS, YFSETQ. The CDR3 runs to 13 residues. This CDR3 reads CASSSGQGYEQYF. The CDR3 DNA follows: TGCGCCAGCAGCTCAGGACAGGGCTACGAGCAGTACTTC.

This sequence joins TRBV6-5 and TRBJ2-7, with D perhaps TRBD2 (5 bases). Per the germline V gene, CDR1 is MNHEY and CDR2 is SVGAGI. V was shortened by 5 bases and J by 3 bases, with 17 bases between the two germline ends. This CDR3 is built from 15 residues. The CDR3, as DNA: TGTGCCAGCAGTCGCACCTTTTCCGGGGACTACGAGCAGTACTTC. This encodes CASSRTFSGDYEQYF.

The chain carries TRBV4-1 and TRBJ2-7; the match to TRBD2 covers 7 bases. This CDR3 comprises 15 residues. CDR1 and CDR2 (germline): MGHRA, YSYEKL. Losses at the gene ends were 0 bases for V and 2 bases for J; bases not matched to a gene: 4. The CDR3 coding sequence is TGCGCCAGCAGCCAAGAACTCCTAGCGGCCTACGAGCAGTACTTC. It codes for CASSQELLAAYEQYF.

The rearrangement links TRBV7-2 to TRBJ1-5; 7 positions match TRBD1. J lost 6 bases, V lost 5 bases, and 7 bases had no gene match. Germline lookup yields CDR1 SGHTA and CDR2 FQGNSA. The CDR3 totals 14 residues. The CDR3 loop is CASSDGQASQPQHF. The CDR3 DNA follows: TGTGCCAGCAGCGACGGACAGGCCAGTCAGCCCCAGCATTTT.

This clone was picked up one time. The J gene is TRBJ2-5, the V gene TRBV9; a weak D match, TRBD1 (7 bases). Trimming took off 2 bases at V and 9 bases at J, with 23 bases between the two ends. Germline CDR1 and CDR2: SGDLS and YYNGEE. CDR3 length: 16 residues. CDR3 nucleotide sequence: TGTGCCAGCAGCGTGGGTGGAGGGGGCATTAGTAGTGCCCAGTACTTC. Translating gives CASSVGGGGISSAQYF.

This chain connects TRBV6-1 to TRBJ1-5; 7 positions match TRBD1. Per germline, CDR1 MNHNS and CDR2 SASEGT. CDR3 size: 16 residues. V lost 1 base, J lost 2 bases, and 5 bases stayed unmatched. Here the CDR3 reads CASSEGAGGRNQPQHF. CDR3 sequence (DNA): TGTGCCAGCAGTGAAGGGGCAGGGGGGCGCAATCAGCCCCAGCATTTT.

CDR3 bases: TGTGCCAGCAGCGACGGACCCTACGAGCAGTACTTC. Translation: CASSDGPYEQYF. The chain employs TRBV6-1 and TRBJ2-7; no clear D. The germline V gene has CDR1 MNHNS and CDR2 SASEGT. The CDR3 is made up of 12 amino acids. The germline V and J ends were trimmed by 6 bases and 2 bases, with 8 bases remaining between them.

Turning to this clone: Other DNA sequences in this specimen translate into the identical CDR3. The chain couples TRBV7-9 to TRBJ1-1; D is perhaps TRBD1 (5 bases). Germline-derived CDR1 and CDR2 are SEHNR and FQNEAQ (reference sequence). Trimming took 1 base from V and 5 from J, leaving 8 bases between them. The CDR3 covers 13 residues. The CDR3 DNA reads TGTGCCAGCAGCTTAGTGGGGGTAACTGAAGCTTTCTTT. It encodes CASSLVGVTEAFF. The whole variable domain, filled in from reference TRBV7-9 and TRBJ1-1, reads DTGVSQNPRHKITKRGQNVTFRCDPISEHNRLYWYRQTLGQGPEFLTYFQNEAQLEKSRLLSDRFSAERPKGSFSTLEIQRTEQGDSAMYLCASSLVGVTEAFFGQGTRLTVV.

This chain links TRBV7-6 with TRBJ2-7, with D unclear. The CDR3 spans 12 residues. Germline loops: CDR1 SGHVS, CDR2 FNYEAQ. V lost 5 bases, J lost 4 bases, and 9 bases lay in between. CDR3 DNA sequence: TGTGCCAGCAGCGTAGGTGGGTACGAGCAGTACTTC. As protein: CASSVGGYEQYF. Complete variable domain (other parts from reference TRBV7-6 and TRBJ2-7): GAGVSQSPRYKVTKRGQDVALRCDPISGHVSLYWYRQALGQGPEFLTYFNYEAQQDKSGLPNDRFSAERPEGSISTLTIQRTEQRDSAMYRCASSVGGYEQYFGPGTRLTVT.

CDR3 sequence: CASSPRTSGRAVDTQYF. In DNA, the CDR3 is TGTGCCAGCAGCCCCCGGACTAGCGGGAGGGCAGTAGATACGCAGTATTTT. The V gene is TRBV7-2, the J gene TRBJ2-3, with 15 nucleotides matching TRBD2. From germline, CDR1 is SGHTA and CDR2 FQGNSA. V lost 5 bases, J lost 5 bases, and 8 bases stayed unmatched. The CDR3 totals 17 residues. Looking up the rest from reference TRBV7-2 and TRBJ2-3 gives the full variable domain: GAGVSQSPSNKVTEKGKDVELRCDPISGHTALYWYRQSLGQGLEFLIYFQGNSAPDKSGLPSDRFSAERTGGSVSTLTIQRTQQEDSAVYLCASSPRTSGRAVDTQYFGPGTRLTVL.

V gene TRBV5-1 combines with J gene TRBJ2-1; 7 bases map to TRBD1. CDR1 and CDR2 from the germline V gene are SGHRS and YFSETQ. The CDR3 has 16 residues. With V trimmed by 4 bases and J by 4 bases, 11 bases remained unmatched. CDR3 in amino acids: CASSVTGTELYNEQFF. Here the CDR3 DNA reads TGCGCCAGCAGCGTTACCGGGACAGAGCTATACAATGAGCAGTTCTTC.

This sequence joins TRBV7-3 and TRBJ2-7, with D uncertain. Germline CDR1 and CDR2: SGHTA and FQGTGA. V shed 7 bases and J shed 0 bases, with 13 bases lying between them. The CDR3 spans 14 residues. The CDR3 is CASTPPGSSYEQYF. In nucleotides, the CDR3 is TGTGCCAGCACCCCTCCGGGTAGCTCCTACGAGCAGTACTTC.

This chain links TRBV5-4 with TRBJ2-7; D is possibly TRBD1 (6 bases). Germline V gene sequence: CDR1 SGHNT, CDR2 YYREEE (reference sequence). The CDR3 contains 14 residues. Trimming took off 4 bases at V and 6 bases at J, with 17 bases between the two ends. CDR3 loop: CASSPQGGAGEQYF. Here the CDR3 DNA reads TGTGCCAGCAGCCCACAGGGTGGTGCGGGCGAGCAGTACTTC.

Details on this clone: Other DNA sequences in this specimen translate into the identical CDR3. The rearrangement links TRBV6-5 to TRBJ1-5, with D perhaps matching TRBD1 (5 bases). Trimming stripped 6 bases from V and 3 bases from J, with 12 bases between. CDR3 size: 14 residues. Germline V CDR1 and CDR2: MNHEY, SVGAGI. The CDR3 sequence: CASSPDSLNQPQHF. In DNA form, the CDR3 reads TGTGCCAGCAGCCCTGACAGCCTCAATCAGCCCCAGCATTTT.

This clone appeared a single time. The rearrangement uses TRBV29-1 and TRBJ1-2, with no clear D. The V and J ends lost 3 bases and 5 bases respectively, with 13 bases between them. Germline V lookup: CDR1 SQVTM, CDR2 ANQGSEA. CDR3 size: 13 residues. CDR3 sequence: CSVEGSSEYGYTF. CDR3 DNA: TGCAGCGTTGAGGGGTCTAGTGAGTATGGCTACACCTTC. Variable domain in full (rest from reference TRBV29-1 and TRBJ1-2): SAVISQKPSRDICQRGTSLTIQCQVDSQVTMMFWYRQQPGQSLTLIATANQGSEATYESGFVIDKFPISRPNLTFSTLTVSNMSPEDSSIYLCSVEGSSEYGYTFGSGTRLTVV.